This TCR beta chain was documented in a study of shared T cell receptors in the human thymus. Germline V gene data show CDR1 as SEHNR and CDR2 as FQNEAQ (reference sequence). The CDR3 extends over 15 amino acids. Trimming shortened V by 5 bases and J by 3 bases, and 14 bases separated the two germline ends. This table comes from immunoSEQ multiplex PCR, and its TCRdb copy is limited to in-frame clones, with some not included. The table has about 660,000 clones, more than 75% seen once. The same data also contributed to another study, on human thymus T cells. As that report states: Thymus pieces cut out during corrective heart surgery were the tissue that was used. There appeared to be biased usage of V and J genes in thymic and blood repertoires. Related research described thymic repertoires that were highly overlapping among unrelated individuals.

The genes are TRBV7-9 and TRBJ2-1, with D maybe TRBD1 (6 bases). The sequence was collected from a boy in the first two years of life with a congenital heart defect. What was sequenced was thymocytes. For the CDR3, the DNA is TGTGCCAGCAGCAAAACAGGGATGAGCTACAATGAGCAGTTCTTC. Its protein is CASSKTGMSYNEQFF.